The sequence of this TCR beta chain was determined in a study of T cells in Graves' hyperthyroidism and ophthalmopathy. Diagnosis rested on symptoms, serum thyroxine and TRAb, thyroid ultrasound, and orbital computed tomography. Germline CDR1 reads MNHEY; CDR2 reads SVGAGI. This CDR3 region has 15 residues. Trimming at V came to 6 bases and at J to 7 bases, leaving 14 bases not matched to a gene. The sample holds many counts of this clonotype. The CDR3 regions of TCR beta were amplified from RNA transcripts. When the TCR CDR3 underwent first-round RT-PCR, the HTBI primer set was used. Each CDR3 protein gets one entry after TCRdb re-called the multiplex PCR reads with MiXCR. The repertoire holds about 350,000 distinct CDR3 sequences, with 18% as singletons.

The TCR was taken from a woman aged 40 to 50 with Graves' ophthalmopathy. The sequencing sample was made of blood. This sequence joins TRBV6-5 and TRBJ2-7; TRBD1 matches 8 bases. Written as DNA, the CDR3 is TGTGCCAGCAGACAAACTGGCGGACAGGGAGGAGAGCAGTACTTC. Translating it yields CASRQTGGQGGEQYF.